Shown below are 24 T cell receptor beta chains from a single sample sequenced in a study of cytomegalovirus exposure and HLA in healthy donors. It was with 60 Vbeta and 13 Jbeta primers that the PCR ran. Generated by immunoSEQ multiplex PCR, the TCRdb table keeps only in-frame clones and is missing some. The sample contains more than 90,000 clones, around 76% of which appear only once. Sequenced material: PBMCs. All receptors derive from a human donor in good health.

The sample holds a few counts of this clone. The chain has TRBV5-1 and TRBJ1-1, with 7 bases lining up with TRBD1. The J segment lost 2 bases and the V segment lost 1 base, leaving 11 bases of the junction unmatched. Germline V lookup: CDR1 SGHRS, CDR2 YFSETQ. The CDR3 spans 17 residues. The DNA of the CDR3 is TGCGCCAGCAGCTTGACCCGGCCGGGGACAGCAAACACTGAAGCTTTCTTT. It translates to CASSLTRPGTANTEAFF. Based on the CDR3 plus reference TRBV5-1 and TRBJ1-1, the full variable domain is KAGVTQTPRYLIKTRGQQVTLSCSPISGHRSVSWYQQTPGQGLQFLFEYFSETQRNKGNFPGRFSGRQFSNSRSEMNVSTLELGDSALYLCASSLTRPGTANTEAFFGQGTRLTVV.

The chain recombines TRBV19 with TRBJ2-7; D might be TRBD2 (5 bases). CDR1 is LNHDA, CDR2 SQIVND, per germline (reference sequence). The CDR3 is 14 amino acids. V lost 1 base to trimming and J lost 2 bases, with 9 bases between them. The CDR3 nucleotides read TGTGCCAGTAGTATAGGTGAGGGCCCCTACGAGCAGTACTTC. Translation gives CASSIGEGPYEQYF.

The chain joins TRBV12-5 to TRBJ1-5; D remains unclear. The germline V gene has CDR1 LGHNT and CDR2 FRNRAP. The CDR3 is made up of 17 amino acids. V was clipped by 0 bases and J by 1 base, with 13 bases between them. The CDR3 reads CASGLVFNPQSNQPQHF. CDR3 coding DNA: TGTGCTAGTGGTTTGGTTTTTAATCCCCAGAGCAATCAGCCCCAGCATTTT.

This clone was observed a few times. The V and J genes are TRBV6-5 and TRBJ1-2; possibly TRBD1 for D (6 bases). CDR1 and CDR2 (germline): MNHEY, SVGAGI. The CDR3 has 14 residues. Deletions cut 0 bases from V and 8 bases from J, with 13 bases between. CDR3 amino acids: CASSYSRGPGGYTF. CDR3 nucleotides: TGTGCCAGCAGTTACTCCAGGGGACCGGGGGGCTACACCTTC.

This clone was counted a few times. In DNA, the CDR3 is TGTGCCAGCAGGACTGACAGGACTGATCACCCTGAAAAACTGTTTTTT. Translation gives CASRTDRTDHPEKLFF. The V and J genes are TRBV27 and TRBJ1-4, with a possible D match to TRBD1 (6 bases). CDR1 is MNHEY and CDR2 is SMNVEV in the germline V gene (reference sequence). Trimming stripped 6 bases from V and 7 bases from J, with 21 bases between. This CDR3 has 16 amino acids.

This chain connects TRBV5-6 to TRBJ2-3; D remains ambiguous. Germline V lookup: CDR1 SGHDT, CDR2 YYEEEE. This CDR3 has 14 residues. Trimming shortened V by 0 bases and J by 0 bases, and 5 bases separated the two germline ends. This CDR3 reads CASSLGASTDTQYF. In nucleotides, the CDR3 is TGTGCCAGCAGCTTGGGAGCTAGCACAGATACGCAGTATTTT. The full variable domain, with the rest looked up from reference TRBV5-6 and TRBJ2-3, is DAGVTQSPTHLIKTRGQQVTLRCSPKSGHDTVSWYQQALGQGPQFIFQYYEEEERQRGNFPDRFSGHQFPNYSSELNVNALLLGDSALYLCASSLGASTDTQYFGPGTRLTVL.

This chain connects TRBV7-9 to TRBJ2-7; TRBD2 agrees at 8 bases. The CDR3 spans 16 residues. V lost 4 bases, J lost 3 bases, and 11 bases stayed unmatched. CDR1 is SEHNR and CDR2 is FQNEAQ in the germline V gene (reference sequence). The DNA for the CDR3 is TGTGCCAGCAGCTCCCGCCGGTTCGGGGGGGGCTACGAGCAGTACTTC. Translating it yields CASSSRRFGGGYEQYF.

The chain recombines TRBV7-9 with TRBJ2-2; D is undetermined. Germline values: CDR1 SEHNR, CDR2 FQNEAQ (reference sequence). The CDR3 has 13 amino acids. With 2 bases removed from V and 4 bases from J, the gap between germline ends came to 5 bases. DNA of the CDR3: TGTGCCAGCAGCTTAACGGGCACCGGGGAGCTGTTTTTT. Protein: CASSLTGTGELFF.

V usage is TRBV27 and J usage is TRBJ1-2; tentatively, D is TRBD1 (5 bases). The CDR3 extends over 13 amino acids. Germline V lookup: CDR1 MNHEY, CDR2 SMNVEV (reference sequence). Trimming took off 5 bases at V and 4 bases at J, with 11 bases between the two ends. Here the CDR3 DNA reads TGTGCCAGCAGTACAGGACGGATCTATGGCTACACCTTC. This sequence encodes CASSTGRIYGYTF.

The chain recombines TRBV29-1 with TRBJ1-1; maybe TRBD1 (6 bases). The CDR3 is 13 amino acids. With 7 bases removed from V and 1 base from J, the gap between germline ends came to 13 bases. Germline CDR1 and CDR2: SQVTM and ANQGSEA. CDR3 DNA sequence: TGCAGCGCCCTTGAGACAGGGAACACTGAAGCTTTCTTT. Amino acids: CSALETGNTEAFF.

The chain is built from TRBV6-5 and TRBJ2-3; 8 bases map to TRBD1. J was trimmed by 10 bases and V by 4 bases; bases with no gene match: 7. CDR1 is MNHEY and CDR2 is SVGAGI in the germline V gene. This CDR3 has 13 residues. CDR3 DNA: TGTGCCAGCAGTTTCCCAGGGGGCCAAGCGCAGTATTTT. Translated: CASSFPGGQAQYF.

CDR3 amino acids: CASSAPGALNTEAFF. CDR3 bases: TGTGCCAGCAGTGCACCAGGGGCCCTGAACACTGAAGCTTTCTTT. The chain recombines TRBV27 with TRBJ1-1, with D perhaps TRBD1 (6 bases). The CDR3 is 15 residues long. Germline V gives CDR1 MNHEY, CDR2 SMNVEV (reference sequence). The ends were cut back, 5 bases at V and 0 bases at J, with 13 bases in the middle.

The chain links TRBV7-2 to TRBJ1-2; D is undetermined. The length of the CDR3 is 13 residues. With 5 bases removed from V and 12 bases from J, the gap between germline ends came to 19 bases. The germline gives CDR1 SGHTA, CDR2 FQGNSA. The DNA for the CDR3 is TGTGCCAGCAGCCCCTCCGCCCGAGTTTTTAACACCTTC. It is translated as CASSPSARVFNTF.

This chain connects TRBV5-4 to TRBJ1-4; D gene uncertain. The CDR3 has 15 residues. V shed 0 bases and J shed 1 base, with 7 bases lying between them. The germline CDR1 and CDR2 sequences are SGHNT and YYREEE (reference sequence). The CDR3 DNA reads TGTGCCAGCAGCTTGGTTGGCGGAACTAATGAAAAACTGTTTTTT. Translating gives CASSLVGGTNEKLFF.

V usage is TRBV10-3 and J usage is TRBJ1-1; 7 positions match TRBD1. This CDR3 has 15 residues. Germline V lookup: CDR1 ENHRY, CDR2 SYGVKD. J gave up 3 bases and V 5 bases, and 9 bases lay outside the gene matches. The CDR3 reads CAISRPTQGDTEAFF. CDR3 DNA: TGTGCCATCAGTCGGCCAACCCAGGGGGACACTGAAGCTTTCTTT.

The genes are TRBV5-1 and TRBJ1-5; perhaps TRBD1 as D (5 bases). This CDR3 has 13 residues. Germline V gene data show CDR1 as SGHRS and CDR2 as YFSETQ. The V end lost 0 bases, the J end lost 6 bases, and 7 bases lay between the germline ends. DNA for the CDR3: TGCGCCAGCAGCTTGGGGCAGGGTCAGCCCCAGCATTTT. Its translation: CASSLGQGQPQHF.

The gene calls are TRBV18 and TRBJ2-7, with D maybe TRBD1 (6 bases). V gave up 6 bases and J gave up 4 bases, with 10 bases separating them. Germline V CDR1 and CDR2: KGHSH, LQKENI. CDR3 length: 12 residues. CDR3 bases: TGTGCCAGCTCGCGGACAGCGTACGAGCAGTACTTC. It translates to CASSRTAYEQYF.

The rearrangement links TRBV5-5 to TRBJ2-2; D remains ambiguous. The CDR3 extends over 11 amino acids. The ends were cut back, 4 bases at V and 5 bases at J, with 3 bases in the middle. Germline loops: CDR1 SGHKS, CDR2 YYEKEE (reference sequence). CDR3 loop: CASSPTGELFF. CDR3 coding DNA: TGTGCCAGCAGCCCGACCGGGGAGCTGTTTTTT.

The chain joins TRBV11-2 to TRBJ2-3; TRBD1 matches at 7 bases. The CDR3 runs 17 residues. CDR1 is SGHAT, CDR2 FQNNGV, per germline. Trimming removed 5 bases from V and 2 bases from J; junction bases left unmatched: 13. The CDR3 region is CASSLRQGIAHTDTQYF. DNA of the CDR3: TGTGCCAGCAGCCTCAGACAGGGTATTGCACACACAGATACGCAGTATTTT.

The chain is built from TRBV5-8 and TRBJ2-3; D may be TRBD2 (6 bases). The germline gives CDR1 SGHTS, CDR2 YDEGEE. The CDR3 extends over 17 amino acids. V lost 3 bases, J lost 3 bases, and 20 bases lay in between. The chain's CDR3 is CASSSEGSGRRTDTQYF. The DNA for the CDR3 is TGTGCCAGCAGCTCTGAAGGTTCCGGGAGACGGACAGATACGCAGTATTTT.

V is TRBV19 and J is TRBJ2-7, with 9 nucleotides matching TRBD2. Losses at the gene ends were 6 bases for V and 5 bases for J; bases not matched to a gene: 14. From germline, CDR1 is LNHDA and CDR2 SQIVND (reference sequence). The CDR3 consists of 16 residues. The CDR3 bases are TGTGCCAGTAGCATCTTAGGTAGCGGGAGTAGCCACGAGCAGTACTTC. It codes for CASSILGSGSSHEQYF.

The chain employs TRBV5-1 and TRBJ1-6; no clear D gene. V lost 6 bases, J lost 6 bases, and 22 bases lay in between. This CDR3 is built from 17 residues. Germline V gives CDR1 SGHRS, CDR2 YFSETQ. The CDR3 sequence is CASTAGGEGLRNSPLHF. The CDR3 DNA sequence: TGCGCCAGCACCGCTGGCGGGGAAGGGCTACGTAATTCACCCCTCCACTTT.

The chain joins TRBV7-8 to TRBJ1-5, with TRBD1 matching over 8 bases. CDR3 length: 15 residues. V shed 2 bases and J 6 bases; nucleotides not matched to a gene: 6. Germline CDR1 reads SGHVS; CDR2 reads FQNEAQ. This CDR3 reads CASSLRTGNGQPQHF. CDR3 coding DNA: TGTGCCAGCAGCTTAAGGACAGGGAATGGTCAGCCCCAGCATTTT. The whole variable domain, remainder taken from reference TRBV7-8 and TRBJ1-5, is GAGVSQSPRYKVAKRGQDVALRCDPISGHVSLFWYQQALGQGPEFLTYFQNEAQLDKSGLPSDRFFAERPEGSVSTLKIQRTQQEDSAVYLCASSLRTGNGQPQHFGDGTRLSIL.

The chain links TRBV11-2 to TRBJ2-7; 12 nucleotides agree with TRBD2. After removal of 6 bases from V and 0 bases from J, the junction contained 3 bases not matched to a gene. The germline V gene encodes CDR1 SGHAT and CDR2 FQNNGV. This CDR3 comprises 15 residues. The CDR3 loop is CASSTSGGRSYEQYF. The CDR3 region has the DNA TGTGCCAGCAGTACTAGCGGGGGGCGCTCCTACGAGCAGTACTTC.